This T cell receptor (beta chain) stems from a study of T cell responses to AZD1222 COVID-19 vaccine. Study results and caveats: At 160-218 and 743-854, vaccine-associated CD4 TCRs were dominant, and they spanned spike. The donor cohort was predominantly white British with a female majority, and clonal diversity may have been underestimated.

In the case of this clone: The antigen is unknown.

Germline V gene sequence: CDR1 SGHDN, CDR2 FVKESK. V shed 4 bases and J 4 bases; nucleotides not matched to a gene: 11. This CDR3 contains 16 residues. Sequenced by immunoSEQ multiplex PCR; TCRdb stores in-frame clones only, minus some. The repertoire holds over 130,000 clones, with 85% to 90% as singletons. The chain joins TRBV14 to TRBJ2-5; 8 bases are a match to TRBD2. Source: peripheral blood, taken 28 days after the second AZD1222 dose. The receptor comes from an adult who received the AZD1222 COVID-19 vaccine. CDR3 protein: CASSPLPGLAGETQYF. The CDR3 coding sequence is TGTGCCAGCAGCCCTCTCCCAGGACTAGCTGGAGAGACCCAGTACTTC.